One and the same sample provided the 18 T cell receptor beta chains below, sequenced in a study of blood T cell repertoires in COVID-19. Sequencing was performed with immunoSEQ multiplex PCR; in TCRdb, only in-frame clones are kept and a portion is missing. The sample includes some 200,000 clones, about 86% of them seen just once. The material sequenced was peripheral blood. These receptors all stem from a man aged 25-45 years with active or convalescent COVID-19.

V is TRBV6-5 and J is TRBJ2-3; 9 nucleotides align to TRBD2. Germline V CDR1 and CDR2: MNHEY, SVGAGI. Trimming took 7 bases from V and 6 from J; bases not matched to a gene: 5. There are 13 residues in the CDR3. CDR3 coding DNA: TGTGCCAGCACGGGCGGGGGGGCCGATACGCAGTATTTT. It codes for CASTGGGADTQYF.

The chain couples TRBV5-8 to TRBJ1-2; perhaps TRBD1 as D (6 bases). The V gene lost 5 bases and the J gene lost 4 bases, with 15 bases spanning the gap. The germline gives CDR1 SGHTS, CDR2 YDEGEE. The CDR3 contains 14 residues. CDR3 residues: CASSHGQTSYGYTF. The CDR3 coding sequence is TGTGCCAGCAGTCACGGACAGACGTCCTATGGCTACACCTTC.

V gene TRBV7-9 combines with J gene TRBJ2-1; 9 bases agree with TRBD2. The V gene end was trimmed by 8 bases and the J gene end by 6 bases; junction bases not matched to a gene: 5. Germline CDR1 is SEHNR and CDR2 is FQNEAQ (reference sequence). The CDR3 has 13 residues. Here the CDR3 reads CASPGLAANEQFF. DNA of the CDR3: TGTGCCAGCCCGGGACTAGCAGCCAATGAGCAGTTCTTC.

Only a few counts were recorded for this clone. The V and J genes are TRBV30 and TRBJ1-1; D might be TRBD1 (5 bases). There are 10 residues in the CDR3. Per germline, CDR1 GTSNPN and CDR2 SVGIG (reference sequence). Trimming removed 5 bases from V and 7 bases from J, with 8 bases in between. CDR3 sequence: CAWGQGEAFF. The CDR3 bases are TGTGCCTGGGGGCAGGGTGAAGCTTTCTTT.

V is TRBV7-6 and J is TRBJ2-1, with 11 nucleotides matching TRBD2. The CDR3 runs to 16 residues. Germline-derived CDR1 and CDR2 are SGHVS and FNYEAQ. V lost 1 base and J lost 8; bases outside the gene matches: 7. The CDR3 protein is CASSLGTSGGDDEQFF. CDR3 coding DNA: TGTGCCAGCAGCTTAGGCACTAGCGGGGGCGACGATGAGCAGTTCTTC.

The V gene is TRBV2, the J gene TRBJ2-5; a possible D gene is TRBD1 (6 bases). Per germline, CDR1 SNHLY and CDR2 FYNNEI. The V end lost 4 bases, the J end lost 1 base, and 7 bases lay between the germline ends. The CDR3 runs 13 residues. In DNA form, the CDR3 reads TGTGCCAGCAGTGGACAGGTCCAAGAGACCCAGTACTTC. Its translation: CASSGQVQETQYF. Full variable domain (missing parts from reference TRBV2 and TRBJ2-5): EPEVTQTPSHQVTQMGQEVILRCVPISNHLYFYWYRQILGQKVEFLVSFYNNEISEKSEIFDDQFSVERPDGSNFTLKIRSTKLEDSAMYFCASSGQVQETQYFGPGTRLLVL.

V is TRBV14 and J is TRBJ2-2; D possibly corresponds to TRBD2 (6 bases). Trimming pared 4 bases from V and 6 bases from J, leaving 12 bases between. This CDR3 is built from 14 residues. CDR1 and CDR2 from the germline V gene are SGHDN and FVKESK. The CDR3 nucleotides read TGTGCCAGCAGCCCTTGGGGAGGATCCGGGGAGCTGTTTTTT. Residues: CASSPWGGSGELFF. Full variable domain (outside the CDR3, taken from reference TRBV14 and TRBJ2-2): EAGVTQFPSHSVIEKGQTVTLRCDPISGHDNLYWYRRVMGKEIKFLLHFVKESKQDESGMPNNRFLAERTGGTYSTLKVQPAELEDSGVYFCASSPWGGSGELFFGEGSRLTVL.

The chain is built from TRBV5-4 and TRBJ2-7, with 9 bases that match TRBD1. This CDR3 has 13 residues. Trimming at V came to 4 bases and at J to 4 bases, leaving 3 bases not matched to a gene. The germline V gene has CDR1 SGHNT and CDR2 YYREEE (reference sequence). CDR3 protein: CASSVDRGYEQYF. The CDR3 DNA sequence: TGTGCCAGCAGCGTGGACAGGGGTTACGAGCAGTACTTC.

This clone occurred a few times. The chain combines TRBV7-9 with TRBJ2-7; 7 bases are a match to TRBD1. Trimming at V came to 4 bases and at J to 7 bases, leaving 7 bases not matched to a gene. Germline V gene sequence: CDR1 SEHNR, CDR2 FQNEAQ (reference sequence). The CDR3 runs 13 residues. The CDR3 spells CASSSRDSREQYV. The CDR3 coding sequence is TGTGCCAGCAGCTCAAGGGACAGCCGGGAGCAGTACGTC.

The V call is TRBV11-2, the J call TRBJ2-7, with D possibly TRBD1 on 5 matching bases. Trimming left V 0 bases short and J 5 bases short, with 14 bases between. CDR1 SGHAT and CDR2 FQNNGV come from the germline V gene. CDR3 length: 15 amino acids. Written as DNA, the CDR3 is TGTGCCAGCAGCTTAGATCCCAGGGTTTGGGACGAGCAGTACGTC. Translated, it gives CASSLDPRVWDEQYV.

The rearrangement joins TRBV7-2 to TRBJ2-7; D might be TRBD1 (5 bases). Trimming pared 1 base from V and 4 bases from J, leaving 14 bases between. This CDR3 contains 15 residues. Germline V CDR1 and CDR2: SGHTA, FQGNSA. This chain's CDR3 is CASSLEKLRQYEQYF. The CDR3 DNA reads TGTGCCAGCAGCTTAGAAAAACTGAGACAGTACGAGCAGTACTTC.

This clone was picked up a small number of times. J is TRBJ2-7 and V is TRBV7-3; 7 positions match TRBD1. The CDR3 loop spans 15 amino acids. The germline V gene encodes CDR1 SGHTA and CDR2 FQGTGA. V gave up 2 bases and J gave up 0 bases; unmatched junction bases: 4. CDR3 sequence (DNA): TGTGCCAGCAGCTTAGGTTGGGACAGCTCCTACGAGCAGTACGTC. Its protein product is CASSLGWDSSYEQYV.

The CDR3: CASSLRSNSNQPQHF. The CDR3 bases are TGTGCCAGCAGTTTAAGAAGCAATAGCAATCAGCCCCAGCATTTT. The V gene is TRBV28, the J gene TRBJ1-5; D unclear. This CDR3 contains 15 residues. Germline loops: CDR1 MDHEN, CDR2 SYDVKM. The germline V and J ends were trimmed by 2 bases and 0 bases, with 8 bases remaining between them. The full variable domain, its missing parts supplied by reference TRBV28 and TRBJ1-5, is DVKVTQSSRYLVKRTGEKVFLECVQDMDHENMFWYRQDPGLGLRLIYFSYDVKMKEKGDIPEGYSVSREKKERFSLILESASTNQTSMYLCASSLRSNSNQPQHFGDGTRLSIL.

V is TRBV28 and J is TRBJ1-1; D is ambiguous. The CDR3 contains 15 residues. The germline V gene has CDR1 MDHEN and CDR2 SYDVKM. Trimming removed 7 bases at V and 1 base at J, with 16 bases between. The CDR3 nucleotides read TGTGCCAGCATCTTGGTCCGAGGGAGGAACACTGAAGCTTTCTTT. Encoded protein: CASILVRGRNTEAFF. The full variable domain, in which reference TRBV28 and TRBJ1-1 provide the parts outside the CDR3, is DVKVTQSSRYLVKRTGEKVFLECVQDMDHENMFWYRQDPGLGLRLIYFSYDVKMKEKGDIPEGYSVSREKKERFSLILESASTNQTSMYLCASILVRGRNTEAFFGQGTRLTVV.

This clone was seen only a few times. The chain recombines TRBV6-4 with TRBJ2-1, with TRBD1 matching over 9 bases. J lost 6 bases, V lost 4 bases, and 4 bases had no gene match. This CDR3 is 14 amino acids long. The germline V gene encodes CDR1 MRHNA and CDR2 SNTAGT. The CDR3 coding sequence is TGTGCCAGCAGTGGGACAGGGGAGGGCAATGAGCAGTTCTTC. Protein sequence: CASSGTGEGNEQFF.

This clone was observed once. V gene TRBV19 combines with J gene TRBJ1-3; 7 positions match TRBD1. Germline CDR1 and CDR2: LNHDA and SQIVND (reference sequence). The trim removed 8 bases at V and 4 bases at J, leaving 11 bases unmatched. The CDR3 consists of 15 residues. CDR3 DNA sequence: TGTGCCAGTTCGTTGAATTACAGGGGAGGAAACACCATATATTTT. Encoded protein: CASSLNYRGGNTIYF. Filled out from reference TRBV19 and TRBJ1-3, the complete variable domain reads DGGITQSPKYLFRKEGQNVTLSCEQNLNHDAMYWYRQDPGQGLRLIYYSQIVNDFQKGDIAEGYSVSREKKESFPLTVTSAQKNPTAFYLCASSLNYRGGNTIYFGEGSWLTVV.

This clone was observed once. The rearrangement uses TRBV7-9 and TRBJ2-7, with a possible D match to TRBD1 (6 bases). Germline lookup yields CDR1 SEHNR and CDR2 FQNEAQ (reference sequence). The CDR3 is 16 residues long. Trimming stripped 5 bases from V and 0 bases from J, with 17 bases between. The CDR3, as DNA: TGTGCCAGCAGCCCCCCCGACAGGCAGGCCTCCTACGAGCAGTACTTC. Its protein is CASSPPDRQASYEQYF. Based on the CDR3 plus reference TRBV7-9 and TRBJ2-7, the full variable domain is DTGVSQNPRHKITKRGQNVTFRCDPISEHNRLYWYRQTLGQGPEFLTYFQNEAQLEKSRLLSDRFSAERPKGSFSTLEIQRTEQGDSAMYLCASSPPDRQASYEQYFGPGTRLTVT.

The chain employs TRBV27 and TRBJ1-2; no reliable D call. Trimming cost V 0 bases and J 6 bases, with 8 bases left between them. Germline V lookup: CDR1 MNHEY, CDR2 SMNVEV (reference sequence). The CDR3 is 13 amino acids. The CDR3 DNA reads TGTGCCAGCAGTTTATCGATGCAGGATGGCTACACCTTC. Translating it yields CASSLSMQDGYTF.